Included here is one T cell receptor beta chain sequence, with context. Its cognate antigen has yet to be identified. The sample holds no much larger clone one base away, and base qualities are not on file. The sample is drawn from a study of blood T cell repertoires in COVID-19 (TCRdb year 2020). Regarding the study in general: Samples from collaborators originated in the United States, Italy and Spain and spanned both the acute and convalescent phases of COVID-19. A freely available public database, intended as a resource for researchers studying the immune response to SARS-CoV-2, is where the repertoires were released. Samples came from the ongoing ImmuneRACE study (first 160 participants) plus 1,254 subjects from 6 global collaborators. HLA class I and class II types, where available, came from metadata supplied by the sample provider rather than from assay-based typing. The sample metadata nearly always contained a de-identified subject ID, COVID-19 status, age in years and sex. The dataset comprised deeply sampled blood TCRbeta repertoires from subjects exposed to, actively infected with, or recovered from COVID-19. The prospective study material was composed of cDNA or gDNA derived from T cells, B-cell-depleted T cells, or PBMCs. Study-wide conclusions, independent of this receptor: The amount of clinical and demographic metadata varied by source and participant and was provided uncurated.

TCRbeta CDR3 regions were amplified from genomic DNA by means of the immunoSEQ Assay, a bias-controlled multiplex PCR. The paper's data handling went like this. The number of nucleated cells in each sample was estimated from the amplification of reference gene primers within the assay. To quantify the absolute abundance of each unique TCRbeta CDR3 rearrangement, sequence reads were collapsed and filtered. For each sample, productive Simpson clonality was calculated by taking the square root of Simpson's diversity index across productive rearrangements. TCRdb carries this immuneACCESS record with in-frame sequences only. Its versions omit some clonotypes, under half of them owing to an unresolved V gene in the studies checked, with the rest unexplained. The V and J calls and clone size were taken over from that table, and D and trimming were inferred from the DNA. Counted in this sample were hundreds of thousands of clones; approximately 86% of them appeared once. In total, the top ten clones hold around 4% of the sample.

In the prospective study, participants were roughly 18 to 90 years old, resided in 24 geographic areas of the United States, and were enrolled through a virtual design. Cohort assignment in the prospective study relied on participant-reported clinical history from a screening survey and a study questionnaire. In the prospective study, mobile phlebotomists collected whole blood, serum and a nasopharyngeal or oropharyngeal swab from each participant. Participants in the prospective study had the option to provide additional blood draws and questionnaires over an approximately 2-month period. Prospective study blood samples were shipped either frozen or at room temperature before DNA extraction. The germline V gene (reference sequence) yields GTSNPN for CDR1 and SVGIG for CDR2. From the cysteine up to the phenylalanine, the CDR3 has a length of 18 residues. The kept DNA is CDR3 alone, 54 bases in frame from the first base. V lost 2 bases and J lost 12 bases, and the count of bases not matched to a germline gene is 24.

Sample: PBMCs or T cells enriched from blood (not recorded which). The rearrangement joined TRBV30 to TRBJ2-1; 8 bases in the middle match TRBD2. The clonotype originates from a woman between 40 and 55 years old with acute COVID-19. The DNA sequence is given as TGTGCCTGGAGTATGGGGAATCGCGGGAGGCTTAATTCACAGGGGCAGTTCTTC. Translated, this gives CAWSMGNRGRLNSQGQFF.